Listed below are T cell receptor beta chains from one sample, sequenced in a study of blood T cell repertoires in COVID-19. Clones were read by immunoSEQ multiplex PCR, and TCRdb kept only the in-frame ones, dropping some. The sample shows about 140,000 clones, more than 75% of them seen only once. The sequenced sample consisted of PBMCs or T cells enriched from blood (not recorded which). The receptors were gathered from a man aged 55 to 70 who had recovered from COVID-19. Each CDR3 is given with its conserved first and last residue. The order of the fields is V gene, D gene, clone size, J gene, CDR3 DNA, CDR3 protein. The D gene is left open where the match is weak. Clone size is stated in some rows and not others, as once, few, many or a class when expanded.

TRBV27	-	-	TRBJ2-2	TGTGCCAGCAGTTTCGGCCTAGGGAACACCGGGGAGCTGTTTTTT	CASSFGLGNTGELFF
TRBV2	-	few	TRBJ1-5	TGTGCCAGCAGTGAAAGGGGAAATCAGCCCCAGCATTTT	CASSERGNQPQHF
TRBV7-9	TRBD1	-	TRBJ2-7	TGTGCCAGCAGCTTAACAGGGGGTCCCCACGAGCAGTACTTC	CASSLTGGPHEQYF
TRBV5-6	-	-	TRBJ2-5	TGTGCCAGCAGCTCAAGGTCCGGAGGCAGGGAGACCCAGTACTTC	CASSSRSGGRETQYF
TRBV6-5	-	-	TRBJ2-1	TGTGCCAGACTGTCGGGACTCGCTTGGGATGAGCAGTTCTTC	CARLSGLAWDEQFF
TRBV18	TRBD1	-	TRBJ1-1	TGTGCCAGCTCACTCGTCCCGGGACAGGGGGAAGCTTTCTTT	CASSLVPGQGEAFF
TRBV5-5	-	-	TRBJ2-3	TGTGCCAGCAGCTTGGCTTGGTCAGGGGCAGATACGCAGTATTTT	CASSLAWSGADTQYF
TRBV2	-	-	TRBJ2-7	TGTGCCAGCAGTTTTTTGGGACTGCAATACGAGCAGTACTTC	CASSFLGLQYEQYF
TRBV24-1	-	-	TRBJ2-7	TGTGCCACCAGTGATCCCGACACCCGGCAGTACTTC	CATSDPDTRQYF
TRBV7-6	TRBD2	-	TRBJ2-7	TGTGCCAGCAGCTTATCTAGCGGGGGAAACTACGAGCAGTACTTC	CASSLSSGGNYEQYF
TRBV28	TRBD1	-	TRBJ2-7	TGTGCCAGCAGATCACCGGGACAGGGAAGTTCCTACGAGCAGTACTTC	CASRSPGQGSSYEQYF
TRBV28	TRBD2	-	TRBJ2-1	TGTGCCAGCAGCCCCCCCGGGACTAGCGGTGCAGTTGAGCAGTTCTTC	CASSPPGTSGAVEQFF
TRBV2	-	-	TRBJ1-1	TGTGCCAGCAGTGGGGCTTACACTGAAGCTTTCTTT	CASSGAYTEAFF
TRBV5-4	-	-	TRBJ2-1	TGTGCCAGCAGCTTGTCCGGACAGAGCGATGAGCAGTTCTTC	CASSLSGQSDEQFF
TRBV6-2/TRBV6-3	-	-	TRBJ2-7	TGTGCCAGCAGTTGGACACACTCCTACGAGCAGTACTTC	CASSWTHSYEQYF
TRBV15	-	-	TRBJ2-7	TGTGCCACCAGCCAACCGACAGGACGGCTTCTACCCTACGAGCAGTACTTC	CATSQPTGRLLPYEQYF
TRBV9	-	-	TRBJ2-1	TGTGCCAGCAGCGTAGGAACTCCCAATGAGCAGTTCTTC	CASSVGTPNEQFF
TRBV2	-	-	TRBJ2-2	TGTGCCAGCAGTCAGGACAGCGAGGTCATCGGGGAGCTGTTTTTT	CASSQDSEVIGELFF
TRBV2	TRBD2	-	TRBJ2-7	TGTGCCAGCAGCGTACTAGCGGGAGGTTCCGAGCAGTACTTC	CASSVLAGGSEQYF
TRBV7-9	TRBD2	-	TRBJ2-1	TGTGCCAGCAGCTTAGTAGGGACTAAAACGTTCTTC	CASSLVGTKTFF
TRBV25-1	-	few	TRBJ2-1	TGTGCCAGCAGCACAGCCTACAATGAGCAGTTCTTC	CASSTAYNEQFF
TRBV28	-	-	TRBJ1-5	TGTGCCAGCACCCCTCGAGGGGGATTTGGTCAGCCCCAGCATTTT	CASTPRGGFGQPQHF
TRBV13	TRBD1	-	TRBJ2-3	TGTGCCAGCAGCTTAGGCCGACAGGGTACGCAGTATTTT	CASSLGRQGTQYF
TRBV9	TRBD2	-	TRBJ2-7	TGTGCCAGCAGCCTCGGGGGGGGTCTCCACGAGCAGTACTTC	CASSLGGGLHEQYF
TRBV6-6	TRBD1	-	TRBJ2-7	TGTGCCAGCAGTGCACAGGGGATCTCCTACGAGCAGTACTTC	CASSAQGISYEQYF
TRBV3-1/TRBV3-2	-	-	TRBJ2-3	TGTGCCAGCAGGTATACTTCTAGCACAGATACGCAGTATTTT	CASRYTSSTDTQYF
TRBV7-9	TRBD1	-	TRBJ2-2	TGTGCCAGCAGCTTAGGAGGGGGACAGACCGGGGAGCTGTTTTTT	CASSLGGGQTGELFF
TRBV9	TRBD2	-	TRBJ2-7	TGTGCCAGCAGCGTAGACGCCGGGACTAGGGGCTACGAGCAGTACTTC	CASSVDAGTRGYEQYF
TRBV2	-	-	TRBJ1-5	TGTGCCAGCAGTGGGGGGGGCGGGTACTCGCCCCAGCATTTT	CASSGGGGYSPQHF
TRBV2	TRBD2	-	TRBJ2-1	TGTGCCAGCAGCCAGCGGGAGTTGCCTGAGCAGTTCTTC	CASSQRELPEQFF
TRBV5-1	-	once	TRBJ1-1	TGCGCCAGCAGCTCCAGGGGACAGAACACTGAAGCTTTCTTT	CASSSRGQNTEAFF
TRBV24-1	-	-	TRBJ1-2	TGTGCCACCAGTGATCCCAACCGGAGCCGATACACCTTC	CATSDPNRSRYTF
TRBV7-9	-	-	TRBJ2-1	TGTGCCAGCAGCAGAGGGGGTCTCAATGAGCAGTTCTTC	CASSRGGLNEQFF
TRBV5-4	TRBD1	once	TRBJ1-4	TGTGCCAGCAGCTCGACAGGGAGTATCGGTGAAAAACTGTTTTTT	CASSSTGSIGEKLFF
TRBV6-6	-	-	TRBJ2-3	TGTGCCAGCAGTTACTTGACTTACACAGATACGCAGTATTTT	CASSYLTYTDTQYF
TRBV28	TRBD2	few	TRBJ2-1	TGTGCCAGCAGCCCCGGGACTAGCAGACACAATGAGCAGTTCTTC	CASSPGTSRHNEQFF
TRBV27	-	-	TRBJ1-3	TGTGCCAGCAGTTTAGTCGCGGGATTTGGAAACACCATATATTTT	CASSLVAGFGNTIYF
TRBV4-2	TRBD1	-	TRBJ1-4	TGTGCCAGCAGCATACAGGGGCAGGCTAATGAAAAACTGTTTTTT	CASSIQGQANEKLFF
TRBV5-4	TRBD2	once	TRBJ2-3	TGTGCCAGCAGCTTGGCCAAAGCGGGGGGAACAGATACGCAGTATTTT	CASSLAKAGGTDTQYF
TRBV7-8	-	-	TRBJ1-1	TGTGCCAGCAGCTTAATGAAGGGGTCAAGGACTGAAGCTTTCTTT	CASSLMKGSRTEAFF
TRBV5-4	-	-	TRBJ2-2	TGTGCCAGCAGCTTGGGAGGGCCCGGGGAGCTGTTTTTT	CASSLGGPGELFF
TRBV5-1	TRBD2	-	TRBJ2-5	TGCGCCAGCAGCCCAGGACTAGCGGGAGGTGGTGAGACCCAGTACTTC	CASSPGLAGGGETQYF
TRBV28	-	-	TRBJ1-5	TGTGCCAGCACGATGGGAGGGCACAATCAGCCCCAGCATTTT	CASTMGGHNQPQHF
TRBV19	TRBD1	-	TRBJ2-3	TGTGCCAGTGGACCGGGACAGGGAACAGATACGCAGTATTTT	CASGPGQGTDTQYF